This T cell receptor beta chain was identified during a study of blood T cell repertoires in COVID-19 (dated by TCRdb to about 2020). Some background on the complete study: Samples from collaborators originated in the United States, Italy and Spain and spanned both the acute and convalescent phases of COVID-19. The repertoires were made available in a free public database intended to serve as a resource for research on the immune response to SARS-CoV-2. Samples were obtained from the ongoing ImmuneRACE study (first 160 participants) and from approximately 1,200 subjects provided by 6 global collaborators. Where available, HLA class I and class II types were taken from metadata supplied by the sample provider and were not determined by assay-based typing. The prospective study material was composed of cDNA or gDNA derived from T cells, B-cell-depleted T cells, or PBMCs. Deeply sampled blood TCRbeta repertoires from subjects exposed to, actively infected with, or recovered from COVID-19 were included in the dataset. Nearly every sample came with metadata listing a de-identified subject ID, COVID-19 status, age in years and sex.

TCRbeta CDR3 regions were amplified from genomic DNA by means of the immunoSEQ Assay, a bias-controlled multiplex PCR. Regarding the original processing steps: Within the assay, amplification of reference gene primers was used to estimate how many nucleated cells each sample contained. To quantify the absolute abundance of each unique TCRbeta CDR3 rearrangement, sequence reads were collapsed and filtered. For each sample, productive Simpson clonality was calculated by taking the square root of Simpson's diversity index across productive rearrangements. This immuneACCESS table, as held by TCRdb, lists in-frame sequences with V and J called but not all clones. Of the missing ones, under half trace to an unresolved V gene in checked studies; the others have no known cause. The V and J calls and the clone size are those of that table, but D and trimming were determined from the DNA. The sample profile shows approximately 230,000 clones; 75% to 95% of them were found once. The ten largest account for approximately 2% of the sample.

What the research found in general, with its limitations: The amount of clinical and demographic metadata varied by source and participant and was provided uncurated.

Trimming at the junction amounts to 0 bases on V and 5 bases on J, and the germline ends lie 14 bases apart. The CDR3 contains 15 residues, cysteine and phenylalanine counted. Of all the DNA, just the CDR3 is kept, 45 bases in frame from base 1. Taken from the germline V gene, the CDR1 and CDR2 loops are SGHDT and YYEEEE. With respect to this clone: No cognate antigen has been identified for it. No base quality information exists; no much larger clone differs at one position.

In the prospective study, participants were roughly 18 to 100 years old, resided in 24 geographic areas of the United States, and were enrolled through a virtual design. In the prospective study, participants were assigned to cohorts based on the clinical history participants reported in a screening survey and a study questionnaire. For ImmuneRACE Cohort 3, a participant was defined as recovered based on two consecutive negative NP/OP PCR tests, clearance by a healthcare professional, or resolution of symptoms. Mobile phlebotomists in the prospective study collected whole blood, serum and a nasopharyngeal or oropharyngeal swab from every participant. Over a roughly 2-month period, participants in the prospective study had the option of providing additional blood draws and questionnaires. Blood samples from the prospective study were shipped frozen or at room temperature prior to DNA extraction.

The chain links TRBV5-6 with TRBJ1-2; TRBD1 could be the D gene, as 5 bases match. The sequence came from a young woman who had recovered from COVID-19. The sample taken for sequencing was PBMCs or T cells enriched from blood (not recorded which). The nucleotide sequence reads TGTGCCAGCAGCTTGGTTGACAGCAGAACTTATGGCTACACCTTC. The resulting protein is CASSLVDSRTYGYTF.